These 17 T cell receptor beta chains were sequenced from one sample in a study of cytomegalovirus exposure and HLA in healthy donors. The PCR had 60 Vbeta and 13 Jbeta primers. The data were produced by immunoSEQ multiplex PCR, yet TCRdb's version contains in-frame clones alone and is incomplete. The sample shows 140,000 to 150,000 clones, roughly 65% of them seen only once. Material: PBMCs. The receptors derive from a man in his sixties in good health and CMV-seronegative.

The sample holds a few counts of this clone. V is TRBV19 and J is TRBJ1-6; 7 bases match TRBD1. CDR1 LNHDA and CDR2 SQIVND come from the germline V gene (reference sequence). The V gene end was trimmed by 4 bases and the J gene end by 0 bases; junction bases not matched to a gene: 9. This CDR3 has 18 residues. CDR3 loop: CASSSFTGVLSYNSPLHF. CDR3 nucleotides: TGTGCCAGTAGTAGCTTCACAGGGGTCCTCTCCTATAATTCACCCCTCCACTTT.

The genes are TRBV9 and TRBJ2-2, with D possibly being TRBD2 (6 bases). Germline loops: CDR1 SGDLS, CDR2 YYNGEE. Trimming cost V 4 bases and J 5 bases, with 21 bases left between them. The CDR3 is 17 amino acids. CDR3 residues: CASSPRGFGGRTGELFF. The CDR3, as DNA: TGTGCCAGCAGCCCGAGGGGTTTTGGGGGGAGGACCGGGGAGCTGTTTTTT.

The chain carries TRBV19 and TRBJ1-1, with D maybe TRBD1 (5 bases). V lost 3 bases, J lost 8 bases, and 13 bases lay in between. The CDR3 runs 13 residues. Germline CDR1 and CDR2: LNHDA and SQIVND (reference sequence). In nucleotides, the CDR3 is TGTGCCAGTAGTATGTACCCCCGGACAGAAGCTTTCTTT. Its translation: CASSMYPRTEAFF.

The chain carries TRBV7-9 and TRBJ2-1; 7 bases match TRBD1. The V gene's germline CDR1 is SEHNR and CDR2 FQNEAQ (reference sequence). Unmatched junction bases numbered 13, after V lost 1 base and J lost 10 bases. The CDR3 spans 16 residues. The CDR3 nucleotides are TGTGCCAGCAGCTTAGGGGCCGGGACAGAAGTATGGGAGCAGTTCTTC. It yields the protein CASSLGAGTEVWEQFF.

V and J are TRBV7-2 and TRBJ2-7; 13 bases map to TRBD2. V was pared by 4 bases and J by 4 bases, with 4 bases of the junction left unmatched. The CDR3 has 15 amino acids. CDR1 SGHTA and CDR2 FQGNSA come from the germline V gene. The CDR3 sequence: CASSSGTSGIYEQYF. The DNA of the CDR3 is TGTGCCAGCAGCTCCGGGACTAGCGGGATATACGAGCAGTACTTC.

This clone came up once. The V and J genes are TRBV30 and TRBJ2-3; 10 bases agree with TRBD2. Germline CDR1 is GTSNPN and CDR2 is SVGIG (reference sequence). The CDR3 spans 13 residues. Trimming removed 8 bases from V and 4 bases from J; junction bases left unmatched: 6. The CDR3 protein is CATRLAGADTQYF. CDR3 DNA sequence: TGTGCCACGAGACTAGCGGGCGCAGATACGCAGTATTTT. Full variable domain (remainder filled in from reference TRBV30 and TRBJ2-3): SQTIHQWPATLVQPVGSPLSLECTVEGTSNPNLYWYRQAAGRGLQLLFYSVGIGQISSEVPQNLSASRPQDRQFILSSKKLLLSDSGFYLCATRLAGADTQYFGPGTRLTVL.

CDR3 sequence: CASSYSAPDGEKLFF. DNA for the CDR3: TGTGCCAGCAGTTACTCGGCCCCTGATGGTGAAAAACTGTTTTTT. The chain employs TRBV6-5 and TRBJ1-4; D unclear. The V end was cut by 0 bases, the J end by 7 bases, with 12 bases between. Germline-derived CDR1 and CDR2 are MNHEY and SVGAGI. The CDR3 runs to 15 residues.

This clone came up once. CDR3 region: CASSAQTGMNTEAFF. CDR3 sequence (DNA): TGTGCCAGCAGTGCTCAGACAGGTATGAACACTGAAGCTTTCTTT. The rearrangement uses TRBV28 and TRBJ1-1, with D perhaps matching TRBD1 (6 bases). Trimming removed 5 bases from V and 0 bases from J, with 13 bases in between. Looked up from germline, CDR1 is MDHEN and CDR2 is SYDVKM. The CDR3 has 15 residues.

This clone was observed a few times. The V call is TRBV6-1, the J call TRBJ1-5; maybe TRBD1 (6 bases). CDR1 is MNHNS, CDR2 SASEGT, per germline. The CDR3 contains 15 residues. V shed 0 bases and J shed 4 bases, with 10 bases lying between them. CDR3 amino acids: CASSEAGGANQPQHF. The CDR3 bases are TGTGCCAGCAGTGAAGCGGGGGGGGCTAATCAGCCCCAGCATTTT.

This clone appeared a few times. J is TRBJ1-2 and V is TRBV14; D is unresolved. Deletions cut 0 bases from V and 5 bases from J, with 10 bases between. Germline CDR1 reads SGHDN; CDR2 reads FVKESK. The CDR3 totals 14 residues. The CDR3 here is CASSQDSRLYGYTF. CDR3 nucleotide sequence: TGTGCCAGCAGCCAAGATTCCAGACTTTATGGCTACACCTTC.

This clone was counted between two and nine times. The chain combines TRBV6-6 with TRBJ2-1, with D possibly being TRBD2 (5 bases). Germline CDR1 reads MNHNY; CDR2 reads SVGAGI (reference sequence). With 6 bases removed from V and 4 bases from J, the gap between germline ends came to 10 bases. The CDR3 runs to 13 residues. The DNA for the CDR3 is TGTGCCAGCAGCGGGGAACTTTACAATGAGCAGTTCTTC. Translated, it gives CASSGELYNEQFF.

The CDR3 DNA follows: TGTGCCAGCAGCTTAGACAGGGTAGGCGGCTACACCTTC. Amino acids: CASSLDRVGGYTF. The chain uses TRBV7-2 and TRBJ1-2; D is perhaps TRBD1 (6 bases). Germline V gene lookup returns CDR1 SGHTA and CDR2 FQGNSA. V dropped 1 base and J dropped 8 bases, with 11 bases sitting between them. This CDR3 spans 13 amino acids.

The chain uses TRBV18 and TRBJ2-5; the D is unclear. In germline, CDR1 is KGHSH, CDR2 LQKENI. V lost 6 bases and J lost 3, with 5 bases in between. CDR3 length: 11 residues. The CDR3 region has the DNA TGTGCCAGCTCCCGCGAAGAGACCCAGTACTTC. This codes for CASSREETQYF.

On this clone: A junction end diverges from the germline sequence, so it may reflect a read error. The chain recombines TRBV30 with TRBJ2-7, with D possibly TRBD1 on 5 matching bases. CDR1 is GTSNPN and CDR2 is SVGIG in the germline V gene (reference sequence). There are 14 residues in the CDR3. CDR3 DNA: TGTGCCTGGGGTGTTCTAGGGGTCTCCTACGAGCAGTACTTC. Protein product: CAWGVLGVSYEQYF.

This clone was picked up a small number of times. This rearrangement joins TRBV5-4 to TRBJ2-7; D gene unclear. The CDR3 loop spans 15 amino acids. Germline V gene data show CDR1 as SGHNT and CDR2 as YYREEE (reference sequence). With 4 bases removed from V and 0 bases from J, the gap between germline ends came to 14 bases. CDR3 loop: CASSREPSISYEQYF. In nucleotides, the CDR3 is TGTGCCAGCAGCCGCGAGCCTAGTATCTCCTACGAGCAGTACTTC. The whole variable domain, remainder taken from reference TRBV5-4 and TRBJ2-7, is ETGVTQSPTHLIKTRGQQVTLRCSSQSGHNTVSWYQQALGQGPQFIFQYYREEENGRGNFPPRFSGLQFPNYSSELNVNALELDDSALYLCASSREPSISYEQYFGPGTRLTVT.

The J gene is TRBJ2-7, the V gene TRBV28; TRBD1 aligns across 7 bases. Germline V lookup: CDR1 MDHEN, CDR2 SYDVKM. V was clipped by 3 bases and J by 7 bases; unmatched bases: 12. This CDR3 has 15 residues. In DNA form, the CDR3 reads TGTGCCAGCAGTTTTATAGACAGGGTATCGGGTGAGCAGTACTTC. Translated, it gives CASSFIDRVSGEQYF.

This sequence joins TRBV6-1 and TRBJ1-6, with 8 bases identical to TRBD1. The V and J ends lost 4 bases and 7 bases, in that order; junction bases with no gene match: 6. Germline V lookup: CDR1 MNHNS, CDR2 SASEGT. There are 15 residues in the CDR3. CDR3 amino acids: CASSASGTGNSPLHF. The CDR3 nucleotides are TGTGCCAGCAGTGCCTCCGGGACAGGAAATTCACCCCTCCACTTT.